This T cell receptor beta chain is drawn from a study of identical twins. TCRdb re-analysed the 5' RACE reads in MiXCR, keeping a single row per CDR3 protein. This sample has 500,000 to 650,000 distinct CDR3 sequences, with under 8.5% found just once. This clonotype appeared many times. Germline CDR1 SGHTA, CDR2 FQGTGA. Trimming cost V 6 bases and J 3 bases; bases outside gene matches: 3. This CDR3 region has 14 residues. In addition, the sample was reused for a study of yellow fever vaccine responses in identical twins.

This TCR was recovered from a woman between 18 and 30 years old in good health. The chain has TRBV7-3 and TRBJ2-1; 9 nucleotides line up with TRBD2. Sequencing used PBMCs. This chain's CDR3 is CASSTSGFYNEQFF. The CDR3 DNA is TGTGCCAGCAGTACTAGCGGGTTCTACAATGAGCAGTTCTTC.